This T cell receptor (beta chain) was captured in a study of T cell repertoires in cytomegalovirus infection. At the level of the study: Indications came from public TCR beta signatures; they pointed to CMV infection and to a matching HLA type. Regarding the study as a whole: Public TCR beta family frequency separated CMV-and-HLA carriers, including in an independent cohort. It was HLA-C-restricted CMV-specific TCR beta clonotypes that dominated the response ex vivo.

The CDR3 extends over 13 amino acids. Looked up from germline, CDR1 is SQVTM and CDR2 is ANQGSEA. With 4 bases clipped from V and 6 bases from J, the junction kept 5 bases outside the gene matches. TCRdb re-analysed the reads in MiXCR, keeping a single row per CDR3 protein. The sample consists of over 100,000 distinct CDR3 sequences, approximately 15% of them appearing once. With regard to this clonotype: The antigen remains undetermined.

This sequence joins TRBV29-1 and TRBJ1-4; 7 nucleotides align to TRBD1. The receptor's source is a human donor in good health (CMV status not recorded). Some clones in this sample may be carry-over from other donors' samples. The sequenced material came from PBMCs. The DNA of the CDR3 is TGCAGCGTTGGACCCGACAGGGATGAAAAACTGTTTTTT. Translating gives CSVGPDRDEKLFF.